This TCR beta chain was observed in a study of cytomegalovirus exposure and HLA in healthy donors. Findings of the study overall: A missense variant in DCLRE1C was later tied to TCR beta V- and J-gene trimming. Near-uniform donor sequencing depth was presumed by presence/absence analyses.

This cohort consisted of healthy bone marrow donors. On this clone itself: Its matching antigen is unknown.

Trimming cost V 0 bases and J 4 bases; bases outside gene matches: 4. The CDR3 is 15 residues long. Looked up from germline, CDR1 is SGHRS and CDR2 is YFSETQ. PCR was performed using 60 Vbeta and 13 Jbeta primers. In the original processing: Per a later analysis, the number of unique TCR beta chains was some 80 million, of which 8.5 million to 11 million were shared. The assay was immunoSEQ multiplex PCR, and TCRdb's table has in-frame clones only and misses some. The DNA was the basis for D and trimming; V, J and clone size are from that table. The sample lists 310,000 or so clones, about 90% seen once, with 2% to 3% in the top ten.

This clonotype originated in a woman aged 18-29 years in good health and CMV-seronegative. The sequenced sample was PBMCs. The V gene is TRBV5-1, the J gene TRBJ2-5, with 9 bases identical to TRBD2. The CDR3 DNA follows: TGCGCCAGCAGCTTGGGGACTAGCGCCAGAGAGACCCAGTACTTC. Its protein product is CASSLGTSARETQYF. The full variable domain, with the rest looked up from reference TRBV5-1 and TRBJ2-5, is KAGVTQTPRYLIKTRGQQVTLSCSPISGHRSVSWYQQTPGQGLQFLFEYFSETQRNKGNFPGRFSGRQFSNSRSEMNVSTLELGDSALYLCASSLGTSARETQYFGPGTRLLVL.